The 26 T cell receptor beta chains in this list originate from one sample, sequenced in a study of shared clonotypes between healthy human individuals. Libraries were prepared by immunoSEQ multiplex PCR; TCRdb keeps only in-frame clonotypes and omits some of them. This table holds about 2.4 million clones, under 95% found once. Sequencing was carried out using naive CD4+ T cells from PBMCs. Subset: CD45RA+ positively selected. Receptors originate from a man aged 18 to 30 in good health. Some clones in this sample may be carry-over from other donors' samples.

V is TRBV19 and J is TRBJ1-2; tentative D call: TRBD1 (5 bases). V lost 5 bases and J lost 10, with 20 bases in between. This CDR3 comprises 14 residues. Germline V gene data show CDR1 as LNHDA and CDR2 as SQIVND (reference sequence). The CDR3: CASSPPRGARTYTF. The DNA for the CDR3 is TGTGCCAGTAGTCCACCCCGAGGGGCCCGGACCTACACCTTC.

V and J are TRBV28 and TRBJ2-6, with D uncertain. Germline V gene sequence: CDR1 MDHEN, CDR2 SYDVKM. The CDR3 runs to 16 residues. Trimming stripped 3 bases from V and 0 bases from J, with 9 bases between. The DNA for the CDR3 is TGTGCCAGCAGTTTGCCACGCAGCTCTGGGGCCAACGTCCTGACTTTC. The encoded protein is CASSLPRSSGANVLTF.

V and J are TRBV7-9 and TRBJ2-7; possible D gene TRBD2, 5 bases. Germline assignment: CDR1 SEHNR and CDR2 FQNEAQ (reference sequence). Trimming shortened V by 5 bases and J by 3 bases, and 8 bases separated the two germline ends. This CDR3 region has 12 residues. The CDR3 region is CASSQTSYEQYF. CDR3 nucleotides: TGTGCCAGCAGCCAAACTAGCTACGAGCAGTACTTC.

This clone has more than one count but fewer than ten. The chain uses TRBV28 and TRBJ2-7; TRBD1 is a possible D gene (6 bases). The CDR3 loop spans 13 amino acids. The V gene's germline CDR1 is MDHEN and CDR2 SYDVKM. Trimming cost V 6 bases and J 8 bases, with 17 bases left between them. The CDR3 loop is CASRWTASAKQYF. The CDR3 nucleotides are TGTGCCAGCAGGTGGACAGCCTCCGCGAAGCAGTACTTC.

The J gene is TRBJ2-7, the V gene TRBV2; no firm D call. This CDR3 region has 13 residues. The V and J ends lost 3 bases and 3 bases respectively, with 9 bases between them. The germline V gene has CDR1 SNHLY and CDR2 FYNNEI. The CDR3 region is CASSEAPRYEQYF. CDR3 coding DNA: TGTGCCAGCAGTGAGGCCCCCCGCTACGAGCAGTACTTC.

The chain carries TRBV28 and TRBJ2-3; D is unclear. V lost 11 bases and J lost 0, with 12 bases in between. This CDR3 region has 13 residues. In germline, CDR1 is MDHEN, CDR2 SYDVKM. The CDR3 coding sequence is TGTGCCCGCCTCGGCTATAGCACAGATACGCAGTATTTT. Amino acid sequence: CARLGYSTDTQYF.

This chain links TRBV7-8 with TRBJ2-3; TRBD1 matches 9 bases. The germline V gene has CDR1 SGHVS and CDR2 FQNEAQ. The CDR3 is made up of 15 amino acids. The J segment lost 3 bases and the V segment lost 5 bases, leaving 6 bases of the junction unmatched. This CDR3 is CASSKTGGVTDTQYF. CDR3 DNA: TGTGCCAGCAGCAAGACAGGGGGGGTTACAGATACGCAGTATTTT. The full variable domain, completed using reference TRBV7-8 and TRBJ2-3, is GAGVSQSPRYKVAKRGQDVALRCDPISGHVSLFWYQQALGQGPEFLTYFQNEAQLDKSGLPSDRFFAERPEGSVSTLKIQRTQQEDSAVYLCASSKTGGVTDTQYFGPGTRLTVL.

The V and J genes are TRBV4-3 and TRBJ1-3; TRBD1 matches 7 bases. Losses at the gene ends were 0 bases for V and 2 bases for J; bases not matched to a gene: 10. There are 18 residues in the CDR3. CDR1 is LGHNA and CDR2 is YSLEER in the germline V gene. The CDR3: CASSQEEGGRGTGNTIYF. The CDR3, as DNA: TGCGCCAGCAGCCAAGAAGAAGGGGGCCGGGGGACTGGAAACACCATATATTTT.

The chain is built from TRBV5-4 and TRBJ2-2; 11 bases are a match to TRBD2. Trimming cost V 3 bases and J 1 base; bases outside gene matches: 2. CDR3 length: 16 amino acids. Per germline, CDR1 SGHNT and CDR2 YYREEE (reference sequence). The CDR3 spells CASSWGLAENTGELFF. CDR3 DNA: TGTGCCAGCAGCTGGGGACTAGCGGAGAACACCGGGGAGCTGTTTTTT.

The chain combines TRBV28 with TRBJ1-2, with D unresolved. Deletions cut 4 bases from V and 3 bases from J, with 6 bases between. The CDR3 has 12 amino acids. Germline CDR1 MDHEN, CDR2 SYDVKM. The CDR3 DNA sequence: TGTGCCAGCAGTTACCAGGACTATGGCTACACCTTC. It is translated as CASSYQDYGYTF.

DNA for the CDR3: TGTGCCAGCAGCTTAGGCCTGGGGCTAGGTAAGCACGAGCAGTACTTC. As protein: CASSLGLGLGKHEQYF. The J gene is TRBJ2-7, the V gene TRBV11-2; D is possibly TRBD1 (5 bases). The V end lost 1 base, the J end lost 5 bases, and 18 bases lay between the germline ends. The CDR3 consists of 16 residues. Germline CDR1 and CDR2: SGHAT and FQNNGV.

The chain joins TRBV9 to TRBJ2-5; TRBD2 might be the D (7 bases). Trimming pared 3 bases from V and 5 bases from J, leaving 14 bases between. This CDR3 region has 14 residues. CDR1 and CDR2 (germline): SGDLS, YYNGEE. CDR3 protein: CASSATGRGETQYF. DNA of the CDR3: TGTGCCAGCAGCGCGACGGGGAGGGGGGAGACCCAGTACTTC.

The V and J genes are TRBV18 and TRBJ1-2; the D gene is possibly TRBD1 (6 bases). This CDR3 has 15 residues. Per germline, CDR1 KGHSH and CDR2 LQKENI. Deletions cut 4 bases from V and 0 bases from J, with 12 bases between. The CDR3 DNA follows: TGTGCCAGCTCACTTCAGACAGGATCTAACTATGGCTACACCTTC. It codes for CASSLQTGSNYGYTF. The entire variable domain, with the rest obtained from reference TRBV18 and TRBJ1-2, is as follows: NAGVMQNPRHLVRRRGQEARLRCSPMKGHSHVYWYRQLPEEGLKFMVYLQKENIIDESGMPKERFSAEFPKEGPSILRIQQVVRGDSAAYFCASSLQTGSNYGYTFGSGTRLTVV.

This chain uses TRBV28 with TRBJ2-3; D may be TRBD1 (6 bases). This CDR3 has 14 amino acids. The V and J ends lost 1 base and 6 bases respectively, with 11 bases between them. The germline CDR1 and CDR2 sequences are MDHEN and SYDVKM. CDR3 amino acids: CASSLSQGMDTQYF. The CDR3 nucleotides read TGTGCCAGCAGTTTATCCCAGGGGATGGATACGCAGTATTTT. The complete variable domain, with remaining parts taken from reference TRBV28 and TRBJ2-3, reads DVKVTQSSRYLVKRTGEKVFLECVQDMDHENMFWYRQDPGLGLRLIYFSYDVKMKEKGDIPEGYSVSREKKERFSLILESASTNQTSMYLCASSLSQGMDTQYFGPGTRLTVL.

This chain links TRBV4-3 with TRBJ1-2; no reliable D call. The CDR3 loop spans 14 amino acids. Trimming removed 0 bases from V and 4 bases from J, with 9 bases in between. Looked up from germline, CDR1 is LGHNA and CDR2 is YSLEER. CDR3 in amino acids: CASSQDAGAYGYTF. CDR3 DNA: TGCGCCAGCAGCCAAGATGCAGGTGCCTATGGCTACACCTTC.

This rearrangement joins TRBV9 to TRBJ2-5; D is undetermined. There are 15 residues in the CDR3. Trimming pared 4 bases from V and 5 bases from J, leaving 18 bases between. Germline assignment: CDR1 SGDLS and CDR2 YYNGEE. The CDR3: CASSSRPYLGETQYF. As DNA, the CDR3 is TGTGCCAGCAGCTCCCGGCCGTATCTGGGGGAGACCCAGTACTTC.

This clone has more than one count but fewer than ten. The rearrangement uses TRBV6-1 and TRBJ1-5, with D tentatively TRBD1 (5 bases). Trimming took 10 bases from V and 5 from J, leaving 21 bases between them. Germline V gives CDR1 MNHNS, CDR2 SASEGT. The CDR3 covers 15 residues. CDR3 bases: TGTGCCACTACCCTTCCCCAGGGCGCCCATCAGCCCCAGCATTTT. Its protein is CATTLPQGAHQPQHF.

The chain combines TRBV5-1 with TRBJ2-1, with 11 bases aligning to TRBD1. The germline V gene encodes CDR1 SGHRS and CDR2 YFSETQ. The CDR3 is 14 residues long. V lost 5 bases to trimming and J lost 6 bases; unmatched junction nucleotides: 4. This chain's CDR3 is CASREGTGGNEQFF. For the CDR3, the DNA is TGCGCCAGCAGGGAGGGGACAGGGGGCAATGAGCAGTTCTTC.

The chain recombines TRBV5-5 with TRBJ2-3, with D possibly TRBD2 on 6 matching bases. Germline V gives CDR1 SGHKS, CDR2 YYEKEE (reference sequence). The V gene lost 1 base and the J gene lost 3 bases, with 15 bases spanning the gap. The CDR3 covers 16 residues. The CDR3 loop is CASSLPPGEGTDTQYF. The CDR3 coding sequence is TGTGCCAGCAGCTTGCCCCCGGGGGAAGGTACAGATACGCAGTATTTT.

The chain uses TRBV2 and TRBJ1-3; D ambiguous. V lost 6 bases, J lost 0 bases, and 21 bases lay in between. The length of the CDR3 is 18 residues. Per germline, CDR1 SNHLY and CDR2 FYNNEI. DNA for the CDR3: TGTGCCAGCAGAGCCGCGGGATACTCACCTTTCTCTGGAAACACCATATATTTT. Amino acid sequence: CASRAAGYSPFSGNTIYF.

The gene calls are TRBV7-2 and TRBJ1-2; TRBD1 matches at 7 bases. After removal of 3 bases from V and 7 bases from J, the junction contained 11 bases not matched to a gene. CDR3 length equals 15 residues. Germline CDR1 and CDR2: SGHTA and FQGNSA. The CDR3 DNA is TGTGCCAGCAGCTTGGGTGTGGGCAGGGGGAGTGGCTACACCTTC. This sequence encodes CASSLGVGRGSGYTF.

The genes are TRBV15 and TRBJ2-3; either TRBD1 or TRBD2 may fit D (5 bases each). Trimming shortened V by 5 bases and J by 4 bases, and 19 bases separated the two germline ends. Germline CDR1 is LNHNV and CDR2 is YYDKDF (reference sequence). The length of the CDR3 is 16 residues. CDR3 sequence reads: CATSRKRGPGADTQYF. The CDR3 region has the DNA TGTGCCACCAGCCGCAAAAGGGGCCCCGGGGCAGATACGCAGTATTTT.

The chain couples TRBV7-9 to TRBJ2-3; D is perhaps TRBD1 (7 bases). The V and J ends lost 0 bases and 3 bases respectively, with 13 bases between them. The CDR3 contains 16 residues. CDR1 is SEHNR, CDR2 FQNEAQ, per germline (reference sequence). This chain's CDR3 is CASSLARRGRTDTQYF. DNA of the CDR3: TGTGCCAGCAGCTTAGCGAGGAGGGGGCGGACAGATACGCAGTATTTT.

As regards this clone: This sample includes further DNA sequences coding for the same CDR3. CDR3 coding DNA: TGCGCCAGCAGCTTGGCCGGGACCGACCAAGAGACCCAGTACTTC. Its translation is CASSLAGTDQETQYF. The rearrangement uses TRBV5-1 and TRBJ2-5; TRBD1 or TRBD2 may be the D gene (5 bases each). The CDR3 runs 15 residues. CDR1 and CDR2 (germline): SGHRS, YFSETQ. Trimming removed 0 bases from V and 0 bases from J, with 9 bases in between.

The V call is TRBV7-9, the J call TRBJ1-4; 9 nucleotides line up with TRBD1. Germline V gene data show CDR1 as SEHNR and CDR2 as FQNEAQ (reference sequence). The CDR3 is made up of 13 amino acids. Trimming removed 9 bases from V and 5 bases from J; junction bases left unmatched: 4. The CDR3 region is CASLGQGNEKLFF. The CDR3 DNA reads TGTGCCAGTCTGGGACAGGGAAATGAAAAACTGTTTTTT.

The chain combines TRBV7-8 with TRBJ1-1, with D uncertain. The V gene's germline CDR1 is SGHVS and CDR2 FQNEAQ. CDR3 size: 13 residues. V gave up 3 bases and J gave up 11 bases, with 16 bases separating them. DNA of the CDR3: TGTGCCAGCAGCTTGCAGGCCCCCGCGGAGGCTTTCTTT. Translation: CASSLQAPAEAFF.